The 22 T cell receptor beta chains given below trace back to one sample, sequenced in a study of radiation and T cells in renal cell carcinoma (TCRdb year 2020). The time point label of this sample denotes: blood 2 weeks post-SBRT. What this sample's treatment or condition label stands for: 15 Gy SBRT to primary tumor, nephrectomy 4 weeks later. Receptor amplification or capture employed the immunoSEQ multiplex PCR assay. TCRdb limited this immuneACCESS table to in-frame rearrangements with V and J called. A share of clones is missing; checked studies link under half to unresolved V genes, and the rest is unexplained. This sample lists more than 100,000 clones; around nine tenths were detected once. About 5.6% of the sample lies in the top ten. The sample here was blood, taken from a patient whose treatment included radiotherapy and nephrectomy. Source of these receptors: a woman aged 70-85 years with renal cell carcinoma.

The chain employs TRBV9 and TRBJ2-5; 9 bases are shared with TRBD2. Germline trimming cut 3 bases from V and 3 bases from J; bases unmatched to any gene: 9. The CDR3 has 16 amino acids. Germline loops: CDR1 SGDLS, CDR2 YYNGEE. As DNA, the CDR3 is TGTGCCAGCAGCGGTGTAGCGGGGGATCTGAAAGAGACCCAGTACTTC. It yields the protein CASSGVAGDLKETQYF. Together with reference TRBV9 and TRBJ2-5, the CDR3 gives the full variable domain: DSGVTQTPKHLITATGQRVTLRCSPRSGDLSVYWYQQSLDQGLQFLIQYYNGEERAKGNILERFSAQQFPDLHSELNLSSLELGDSALYFCASSGVAGDLKETQYFGPGTRLLVL.

The gene calls are TRBV7-3 and TRBJ1-1, with 8 nucleotides matching TRBD1. CDR1 and CDR2 (germline): SGHTA, FQGTGA. V dropped 5 bases and J dropped 4; count of bases not matched to a gene: 6. The CDR3 length is 14 residues. The CDR3: CASSQPQGATEAFF. CDR3 bases: TGTGCCAGCAGCCAACCCCAGGGGGCCACTGAAGCTTTCTTT.

J is TRBJ1-2 and V is TRBV27; TRBD1 is a possible D gene (6 bases). Trimming removed 4 bases at V and 4 bases at J, with 13 bases between. Germline V gene sequence: CDR1 MNHEY, CDR2 SMNVEV (reference sequence). There are 14 residues in the CDR3. CDR3 in DNA: TGTGCCAGCAGTTCCAACAGGGCGACCTATGGCTACACCTTC. It encodes CASSSNRATYGYTF.

The chain uses TRBV29-1 and TRBJ1-2, with D unresolved. This CDR3 contains 14 residues. The germline V gene has CDR1 SQVTM and CDR2 ANQGSEA. The ends were cut back, 2 bases at V and 4 bases at J, with 14 bases in the middle. The CDR3 sequence: CSVELLRGVYGYTF. The CDR3 DNA sequence: TGCAGCGTTGAATTATTACGGGGAGTCTATGGCTACACCTTC.

The V gene is TRBV11-2, the J gene TRBJ2-1; D gene uncertain. V was clipped by 4 bases and J by 2 bases, with 21 bases between them. CDR3 length: 18 amino acids. In germline, CDR1 is SGHAT, CDR2 FQNNGV. CDR3 nucleotides: TGTGCCAGCAGCTCCTATAGTAGTGGCCCCAGTCCCTACAATGAGCAGTTCTTC. This translates into CASSSYSSGPSPYNEQFF.

The rearrangement uses TRBV28 and TRBJ1-6, with 10 bases lining up with TRBD1. CDR1 is MDHEN and CDR2 is SYDVKM in the germline V gene. The length of the CDR3 is 16 residues. J was trimmed by 10 bases and V by 6 bases; bases with no gene match: 12. CDR3: CASSPHWGTGVSPLHF. CDR3 sequence (DNA): TGTGCCAGCAGCCCTCATTGGGGGACAGGGGTGTCACCCCTCCACTTT.

This chain joins TRBV6-6 and TRBJ1-2, with D hard to call. Trimming shortened V by 6 bases and J by 8 bases, and 13 bases separated the two germline ends. The CDR3 spans 12 residues. The germline gives CDR1 MNHNY, CDR2 SVGAGI (reference sequence). This CDR3 is CASRAAEEGYTF. The CDR3 nucleotides are TGTGCCAGCAGGGCAGCGGAGGAGGGCTACACCTTC.

The chain recombines TRBV7-2 with TRBJ2-7, with 9 bases identical to TRBD2. Germline values: CDR1 SGHTA, CDR2 FQGNSA. CDR3 length: 15 residues. V trimming: 1 base; J trimming: 2 bases; junction bases outside the gene matches: 3. DNA of the CDR3: TGTGCCAGCAGCTTAGTTGGCGGGGGGGCCTACGAGCAGTACTTC. Its translation is CASSLVGGGAYEQYF.

The chain employs TRBV5-1 and TRBJ2-1; TRBD2 might be the D (6 bases). Germline CDR1 SGHRS, CDR2 YFSETQ. The CDR3 length is 16 residues. V was cut by 0 bases and J by 4 bases, with 14 bases left in between. CDR3: CASSLVGGVVYNEQFF. The CDR3 bases are TGCGCCAGCAGCTTGGTAGGCGGGGTGGTGTACAATGAGCAGTTCTTC.

The chain carries TRBV27 and TRBJ1-2; TRBD1 matches 9 bases. The CDR3 has 14 amino acids. The V and J ends lost 5 bases and 4 bases, in that order; junction bases with no gene match: 5. Germline V gene lookup returns CDR1 MNHEY and CDR2 SMNVEV (reference sequence). CDR3 nucleotide sequence: TGTGCCAGCAGTCCACAGGGGGCGGTCTATGGCTACACCTTC. Translation: CASSPQGAVYGYTF.

The rearrangement links TRBV5-1 to TRBJ2-7, with D possibly matching TRBD2 (6 bases). Deletions cut 4 bases from V and 3 bases from J, with 11 bases between. Germline assignment: CDR1 SGHRS and CDR2 YFSETQ. The length of the CDR3 is 13 residues. CDR3 region: CASSLGTFYEQYF. CDR3 sequence (DNA): TGCGCCAGCAGCCTGGGGACTTTCTACGAGCAGTACTTC.

This clone was detected once. V and J are TRBV6-1 and TRBJ2-7, with TRBD1 matching 11 bases. V lost 0 bases and J lost 2; bases outside the gene matches: 9. The germline gives CDR1 MNHNS, CDR2 SASEGT. The CDR3 runs to 18 residues. CDR3 loop: CASSEARWDRGGTYEQYF. The CDR3 nucleotides are TGTGCCAGCAGTGAAGCGCGGTGGGACAGGGGGGGAACCTACGAGCAGTACTTC.

The rearrangement links TRBV4-3 to TRBJ2-2; 12 bases line up with TRBD2. Germline CDR1 reads LGHNA; CDR2 reads YSLEER. The CDR3 is 17 residues long. V gave up 2 bases and J gave up 4 bases; unmatched junction bases: 5. The CDR3 DNA is TGCGCCAGCAGCCAATTACTAGCGGGGGGACCCACCGGGGAGCTGTTTTTT. Encoded protein: CASSQLLAGGPTGELFF.

This clone has just one count. The chain combines TRBV19 with TRBJ1-5; D is unclear. V was shortened by 2 bases and J by 3 bases, with 14 bases between the two germline ends. Germline V gene lookup returns CDR1 LNHDA and CDR2 SQIVND (reference sequence). CDR3 size: 16 residues. In DNA form, the CDR3 reads TGTGCCAGTAGTATAACAGTTGGGGATGCCAATCAGCCCCAGCATTTT. Translated, it gives CASSITVGDANQPQHF.

V is TRBV2 and J is TRBJ1-4; 8 nucleotides line up with TRBD1. This CDR3 region has 16 residues. V trimming: 3 bases; J trimming: 5 bases; junction bases outside the gene matches: 8. The germline CDR1 and CDR2 sequences are SNHLY and FYNNEI. The CDR3 reads CASSDDRGRGNEKLFF. The CDR3 DNA is TGTGCCAGCAGTGACGACAGGGGCAGAGGGAATGAAAAACTGTTTTTT.

This clone was seen a few times. The chain employs TRBV30 and TRBJ1-1; D remains unclear. V lost 8 bases to trimming and J lost 0 bases, with 19 bases between them. Germline lookup yields CDR1 GTSNPN and CDR2 SVGIG (reference sequence). The length of the CDR3 is 15 residues. CDR3 protein: CAQTPRSFMNTEAFF. The CDR3 DNA follows: TGTGCCCAGACACCTCGTAGTTTCATGAACACTGAAGCTTTCTTT.

This clone was observed a single time. V usage is TRBV5-6 and J usage is TRBJ1-2; D is undetermined. The CDR3 is 12 amino acids. The germline gives CDR1 SGHDT, CDR2 YYEEEE. Trimming removed 4 bases from V and 0 bases from J, with 4 bases in between. The CDR3 DNA follows: TGTGCCAGCAGCACGACTAACTATGGCTACACCTTC. This gives the protein CASSTTNYGYTF. The full variable domain, in which reference TRBV5-6 and TRBJ1-2 provide the parts outside the CDR3, is DAGVTQSPTHLIKTRGQQVTLRCSPKSGHDTVSWYQQALGQGPQFIFQYYEEEERQRGNFPDRFSGHQFPNYSSELNVNALLLGDSALYLCASSTTNYGYTFGSGTRLTVV.

This clone was seen only a few times. V usage is TRBV6-5 and J usage is TRBJ2-5; 7 bases match TRBD2. From germline, CDR1 is MNHEY and CDR2 SVGAGI. V was clipped by 5 bases and J by 2 bases; unmatched bases: 5. The CDR3 extends over 14 amino acids. CDR3 residues: CASSESGGQETQYF. In DNA form, the CDR3 reads TGTGCCAGCAGTGAATCGGGGGGACAAGAGACCCAGTACTTC.

This chain joins TRBV19 and TRBJ1-5; D remains ambiguous. The CDR3 loop spans 12 amino acids. Trimming removed 4 bases from V and 3 bases from J, with 4 bases in between. Germline assignment: CDR1 LNHDA and CDR2 SQIVND (reference sequence). The chain's CDR3 is CASSKLNQPQHF. The CDR3 DNA reads as TGTGCCAGTAGTAAGCTCAATCAGCCCCAGCATTTT.

This chain connects TRBV5-1 to TRBJ2-1; D call uncertain. CDR3 size: 11 residues. The V end lost 2 bases, the J end lost 5 bases, and 2 bases lay between the germline ends. Germline V gene data show CDR1 as SGHRS and CDR2 as YFSETQ. For the CDR3, the DNA is TGCGCCAGCAGCTTCGACAATGAGCAGTTCTTC. This gives the protein CASSFDNEQFF.

The rearrangement uses TRBV5-1 and TRBJ1-6, with D perhaps matching TRBD1 (5 bases). Trimming removed 4 bases at V and 10 bases at J, with 18 bases between. The germline gives CDR1 SGHRS, CDR2 YFSETQ. The CDR3 totals 15 residues. The CDR3 spells CASSSRVRGGSPLHF. DNA of the CDR3: TGCGCCAGCAGCAGTAGGGTTAGGGGTGGCTCACCCCTCCACTTT.

This chain links TRBV2 with TRBJ2-5; 8 bases align to TRBD2. Germline values: CDR1 SNHLY, CDR2 FYNNEI. V lost 3 bases and J lost 1; bases outside the gene matches: 4. The length of the CDR3 is 15 residues. CDR3 sequence: CASSDKRGTQETQYF. CDR3 sequence (DNA): TGTGCCAGCAGTGATAAGCGGGGGACCCAAGAGACCCAGTACTTC.